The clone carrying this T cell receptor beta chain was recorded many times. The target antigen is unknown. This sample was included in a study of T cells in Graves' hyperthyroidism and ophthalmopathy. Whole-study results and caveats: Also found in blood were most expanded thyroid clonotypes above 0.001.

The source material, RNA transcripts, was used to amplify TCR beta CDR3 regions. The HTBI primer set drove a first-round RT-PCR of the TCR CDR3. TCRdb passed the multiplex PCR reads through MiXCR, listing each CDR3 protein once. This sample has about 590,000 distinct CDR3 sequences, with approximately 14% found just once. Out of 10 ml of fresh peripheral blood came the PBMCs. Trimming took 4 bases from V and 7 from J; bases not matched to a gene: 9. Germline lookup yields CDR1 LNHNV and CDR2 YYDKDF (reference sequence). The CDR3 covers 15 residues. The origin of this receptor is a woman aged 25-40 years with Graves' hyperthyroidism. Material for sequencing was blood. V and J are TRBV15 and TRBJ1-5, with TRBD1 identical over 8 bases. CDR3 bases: TGTGCCACCAGCAACGGGGCAGGGGGCGGACAGCCCCAGCATTTT. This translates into CATSNGAGGGQPQHF.